This is a list of T cell receptor beta chains from one sample in a study of cytomegalovirus exposure and HLA in healthy donors. Libraries were prepared by immunoSEQ multiplex PCR; TCRdb keeps only in-frame clonotypes and omits some of them. The data contain fewer than 200,000 clones, 65% to 90% of them seen just once; the ten biggest clones take up less than 2.5%. The sample was PBMCs. These TCRs come from a male donor in good health and CMV-seronegative. Both conserved end residues are part of each CDR3. A D gene is named only where the DNA matches it firmly. A row's size may be missing; if present it is once, few, many or a size class.

clone size: .
D gene: TRBD1
V gene: TRBV2
J gene: TRBJ1-3
CDR3 protein: CASTMGQGVGNTIYF
CDR3 DNA: TGTGCCAGCACTATGGGACAGGGGGTAGGAAACACCATATATTTT

clone size: .
D gene: TRBD1
V gene: TRBV18
J gene: TRBJ1-3
CDR3 protein: CASSTDRGLSGNTIYF
CDR3 DNA: TGTGCCAGCTCGACAGACAGGGGGCTCTCTGGAAACACCATATATTTT

clone size: few
D gene: TRBD1
V gene: TRBV2
J gene: TRBJ2-5
CDR3 protein: CASTLRGRKETQYF
CDR3 DNA: TGTGCCAGCACTCTAAGGGGGCGCAAGGAGACCCAGTACTTC

clone size: few
D gene: .
V gene: TRBV5-4
J gene: TRBJ2-3
CDR3 protein: CASSSQDTQYF
CDR3 DNA: TGTGCCAGCAGCTCCCAAGATACGCAGTATTTT

clone size: .
D gene: TRBD2
V gene: TRBV29-1
J gene: TRBJ2-1
CDR3 protein: CSVRAPSGENNEQFF
CDR3 DNA: TGCAGCGTCCGAGCCCCTAGCGGGGAGAACAATGAGCAGTTCTTC

clone size: .
D gene: .
V gene: TRBV29-1
J gene: TRBJ1-1
CDR3 protein: CSVEDGFGREGTEAFF
CDR3 DNA: TGCAGCGTTGAAGATGGGTTTGGCAGGGAGGGAACTGAAGCTTTCTTT

clone size: .
D gene: .
V gene: TRBV28
J gene: TRBJ2-4
CDR3 protein: CASSSPESTGDIQYF
CDR3 DNA: TGTGCCAGCAGTTCCCCCGAGAGCACGGGGGACATTCAGTACTTC

clone size: once
D gene: TRBD1
V gene: TRBV5-1
J gene: TRBJ1-3
CDR3 protein: CASSWGPRQGAPGNTIYF
CDR3 DNA: TGCGCCAGCAGCTGGGGACCCCGACAGGGGGCGCCTGGAAACACCATATATTTT

clone size: .
D gene: TRBD2
V gene: TRBV18
J gene: TRBJ2-3
CDR3 protein: CASSPRVAGRDTQYF
CDR3 DNA: TGTGCCAGCTCACCACGGGTAGCGGGGCGGGATACGCAGTATTTT

clone size: .
D gene: .
V gene: TRBV5-1
J gene: TRBJ2-7
CDR3 protein: CASSVTGTSVDEQYF
CDR3 DNA: TGCGCCAGCAGCGTCACAGGTACCTCCGTCGACGAGCAGTACTTC

clone size: .
D gene: .
V gene: TRBV7-2
J gene: TRBJ2-2
CDR3 protein: CASSSSGYTGELFF
CDR3 DNA: TGTGCCAGCAGCTCCTCAGGGTACACCGGGGAGCTGTTTTTT

clone size: .
D gene: .
V gene: TRBV10-3
J gene: TRBJ1-2
CDR3 protein: CAISEPSSAFHTF
CDR3 DNA: TGTGCCATCAGTGAGCCCTCGAGCGCTTTCCACACCTTC

clone size: .
D gene: TRBD1
V gene: TRBV11-2
J gene: TRBJ1-1
CDR3 protein: CASWRGTGMIMYTEAFF
CDR3 DNA: TGTGCCAGCTGGCGAGGGACAGGGATGATTATGTACACTGAAGCTTTCTTT

clone size: .
D gene: .
V gene: TRBV12-2
J gene: TRBJ1-2
CDR3 protein: CASRFLDSVYGYTF
CDR3 DNA: TGTGCAAGTCGCTTCCTGGACAGCGTTTATGGCTACACCTTC

clone size: .
D gene: .
V gene: TRBV6-5
J gene: TRBJ1-4
CDR3 protein: CASSYLASEKLFF
CDR3 DNA: TGTGCCAGCAGTTATCTCGCGAGTGAAAAACTGTTTTTT

clone size: .
D gene: .
V gene: TRBV5-1
J gene: TRBJ1-6
CDR3 protein: CASSLEDSSFRSLHF
CDR3 DNA: TGCGCCAGCAGCCTCGAGGACAGTAGTTTTCGGTCCCTCCACTTT

clone size: .
D gene: .
V gene: TRBV21-1
J gene: TRBJ2-4
CDR3 protein: CASSKGTVPTDIQYF
CDR3 DNA: TGTGCCAGCAGCAAAGGGACAGTTCCGACGGACATTCAGTACTTC

clone size: .
D gene: .
V gene: TRBV29-1
J gene: TRBJ2-6
CDR3 protein: CSVRGLEGANVLTF
CDR3 DNA: TGCAGCGTCAGGGGTCTAGAAGGGGCCAACGTCCTGACTTTC

clone size: once
D gene: TRBD1
V gene: TRBV6-1
J gene: TRBJ2-1
CDR3 protein: CASSGSGTALRNEQFF
CDR3 DNA: TGTGCCAGCAGTGGGTCCGGGACAGCCCTGCGGAATGAGCAGTTCTTC